A selection of T cell receptor beta chains follows, all from one sample in a study of blood T cell repertoires in COVID-19. The protocol was immunoSEQ multiplex PCR, while the TCRdb copy is restricted to in-frame clones and leaves out a portion. The sample has approximately 87,000 clones, 80% to 90% seen once. The sequencing sample was made of peripheral blood. These receptors came from a woman of 80 years or more with acute or convalescent COVID-19. Both conserved end residues are part of each CDR3. The order of the fields is V gene, clone size, J gene, D gene, CDR3 protein, CDR3 DNA. The D gene is left open where the match is weak. Clone size is not always given. Where it is, it says once, few, many or a class for expanded clones.

V gene: TRBV5-6
clone size: .
J gene: TRBJ2-3
D gene: .
CDR3 protein: CASRFLTGGYTDTQYF
CDR3 DNA: TGTGCCAGCAGGTTCCTGACAGGCGGCTACACAGATACGCAGTATTTT

V gene: TRBV25-1
clone size: .
J gene: TRBJ1-4
D gene: .
CDR3 protein: CASSPWRTTNEKLFF
CDR3 DNA: TGTGCCAGCAGTCCGTGGAGGACAACTAATGAAAAACTGTTTTTT

V gene: TRBV5-4
clone size: few
J gene: TRBJ1-2
D gene: .
CDR3 protein: CASKTLGGPRGYTF
CDR3 DNA: TGTGCCAGCAAGACTTTGGGGGGACCTAGGGGCTACACCTTC

V gene: TRBV2
clone size: .
J gene: TRBJ1-1
D gene: .
CDR3 protein: CASRTTRNTEAFF
CDR3 DNA: TGTGCCAGCAGGACGACAAGGAACACTGAAGCTTTCTTT

V gene: TRBV3-1/TRBV3-2
clone size: .
J gene: TRBJ1-3
D gene: .
CDR3 protein: CASSQGHLGGNTIYF
CDR3 DNA: TGTGCCAGCAGCCAGGGACACCTGGGGGGAAACACCATATATTTT

V gene: TRBV3-1/TRBV3-2
clone size: .
J gene: TRBJ1-2
D gene: TRBD1
CDR3 protein: CASSSGQRTYGYTF
CDR3 DNA: TGTGCCAGCAGCTCGGGACAGAGAACCTATGGCTACACCTTC

V gene: TRBV29-1
clone size: few
J gene: TRBJ1-1
D gene: .
CDR3 protein: CSAQDQAGTEAFF
CDR3 DNA: TGCAGCGCTCAAGATCAGGCGGGCACTGAAGCTTTCTTT

V gene: TRBV5-8
clone size: .
J gene: TRBJ2-1
D gene: .
CDR3 protein: CASSSGRGGVGSYNEQFF
CDR3 DNA: TGTGCCAGCAGCTCGGGCCGAGGGGGGGTGGGCTCCTACAATGAGCAGTTCTTC

V gene: TRBV5-1
clone size: .
J gene: TRBJ2-1
D gene: .
CDR3 protein: CASSLAGAGDEQFF
CDR3 DNA: TGCGCCAGCAGCTTGGCGGGGGCGGGAGATGAGCAGTTCTTC

V gene: TRBV21-1
clone size: .
J gene: TRBJ2-3
D gene: .
CDR3 protein: CASSQGRDSSTDTQYF
CDR3 DNA: TGTGCCAGCAGCCAAGGGAGGGACTCCAGCACAGATACGCAGTATTTT

V gene: TRBV19
clone size: .
J gene: TRBJ1-2
D gene: .
CDR3 protein: CASSIGGLNYGYTF
CDR3 DNA: TGTGCCAGTAGTATTGGGGGCTTAAACTATGGCTACACCTTC

V gene: TRBV3-1/TRBV3-2
clone size: .
J gene: TRBJ1-2
D gene: .
CDR3 protein: CASSQDKAGRVSGYTF
CDR3 DNA: TGTGCCAGCAGCCAAGATAAGGCGGGGAGGGTCTCTGGCTACACCTTC

V gene: TRBV15
clone size: few
J gene: TRBJ2-5
D gene: TRBD1
CDR3 protein: CATSRDQGAETQYF
CDR3 DNA: TGTGCCACCAGCAGGGATCAGGGGGCAGAGACCCAGTACTTC

V gene: TRBV6-6
clone size: .
J gene: TRBJ1-2
D gene: TRBD1
CDR3 protein: CASSSAGTGNYGYTF
CDR3 DNA: TGTGCCAGCAGTTCGGCCGGGACAGGCAACTATGGCTACACCTTC

V gene: TRBV7-2
clone size: .
J gene: TRBJ1-5
D gene: .
CDR3 protein: CASSSGLNQPQHF
CDR3 DNA: TGTGCCAGCAGCTCAGGACTCAATCAGCCCCAGCATTTT

V gene: TRBV29-1
clone size: .
J gene: TRBJ2-7
D gene: .
CDR3 protein: CSVGSGAPYEQYF
CDR3 DNA: TGCAGCGTTGGCTCAGGGGCCCCCTACGAGCAGTACTTC

V gene: TRBV10-1
clone size: once
J gene: TRBJ2-3
D gene: .
CDR3 protein: CASSESNRGGTDTQYF
CDR3 DNA: TGCGCCAGCAGTGAGTCAAACAGGGGGGGGACAGATACGCAGTATTTT

V gene: TRBV28
clone size: once
J gene: TRBJ1-2
D gene: .
CDR3 protein: CASSPHGGVDGYTF
CDR3 DNA: TGTGCCAGCAGTCCCCACGGGGGGGTGGATGGCTACACCTTC

V gene: TRBV7-2
clone size: .
J gene: TRBJ1-2
D gene: .
CDR3 protein: CASSLDAGLYGYTF
CDR3 DNA: TGTGCCAGCAGCTTAGATGCAGGGCTCTATGGCTACACCTTC

V gene: TRBV18
clone size: once
J gene: TRBJ2-7
D gene: .
CDR3 protein: CASSMGHDSYEQYF
CDR3 DNA: TGTGCCAGCTCAATGGGGCATGACTCCTACGAGCAGTACTTC

V gene: TRBV3-1/TRBV3-2
clone size: .
J gene: TRBJ1-6
D gene: .
CDR3 protein: CASSQGVGGASPLHF
CDR3 DNA: TGTGCCAGCAGCCAAGGGGTTGGAGGGGCTTCACCCCTCCACTTT

V gene: TRBV27
clone size: .
J gene: TRBJ1-2
D gene: .
CDR3 protein: CASSSSRRGYGYTF
CDR3 DNA: TGTGCCAGCAGCTCGAGTCGTAGAGGTTATGGCTACACCTTC

V gene: TRBV7-7
clone size: .
J gene: TRBJ2-5
D gene: TRBD1
CDR3 protein: CASSRDRETQYF
CDR3 DNA: TGTGCTAGCTCAAGGGACAGGGAAACCCAGTACTTC

V gene: TRBV7-9
clone size: .
J gene: TRBJ2-5
D gene: TRBD1
CDR3 protein: CASSPRTGDEETQYF
CDR3 DNA: TGTGCCAGCAGCCCACGGACAGGGGATGAGGAGACCCAGTACTTC

V gene: TRBV5-1
clone size: .
J gene: TRBJ2-7
D gene: TRBD1
CDR3 protein: CASTNDRAYEQYF
CDR3 DNA: TGCGCCAGCACCAATGACAGGGCATACGAGCAGTACTTC

V gene: TRBV19
clone size: .
J gene: TRBJ2-5
D gene: .
CDR3 protein: CASRGGAQETQYF
CDR3 DNA: TGTGCCAGTAGAGGGGGGGCCCAAGAGACCCAGTACTTC

V gene: TRBV4-2
clone size: .
J gene: TRBJ1-3
D gene: .
CDR3 protein: CASSQRTASGNTIYF
CDR3 DNA: TGTGCCAGCAGCCAACGGACAGCCTCTGGAAACACCATATATTTT

V gene: TRBV13
clone size: .
J gene: TRBJ1-2
D gene: .
CDR3 protein: CASSNNRAPNYGYTF
CDR3 DNA: TGTGCCAGCAGCAACAACAGGGCCCCTAACTATGGCTACACCTTC

V gene: TRBV5-1
clone size: .
J gene: TRBJ2-2
D gene: .
CDR3 protein: CASSLTGIGAGELFF
CDR3 DNA: TGCGCCAGCAGCTTGACAGGGATCGGCGCCGGGGAGCTGTTTTTT

V gene: TRBV18
clone size: once
J gene: TRBJ2-2
D gene: TRBD1
CDR3 protein: CASSPGQGKTAGELFF
CDR3 DNA: TGTGCCAGCTCACCTGGACAGGGGAAAACCGCCGGGGAGCTGTTTTTT

V gene: TRBV15
clone size: .
J gene: TRBJ2-1
D gene: TRBD2
CDR3 protein: CATSRGGTSGAYNEQFF
CDR3 DNA: TGTGCCACCAGCAGAGGCGGGACTAGCGGGGCTTACAATGAGCAGTTCTTC

V gene: TRBV3-1/TRBV3-2
clone size: .
J gene: TRBJ2-2
D gene: TRBD1
CDR3 protein: CASSQRLGQGNTGELFF
CDR3 DNA: TGTGCCAGCAGCCAGCGGCTGGGACAGGGAAACACCGGGGAGCTGTTTTTT

V gene: TRBV3-1/TRBV3-2
clone size: .
J gene: TRBJ2-1
D gene: TRBD1
CDR3 protein: CARPGQSVFFPYNEQFF
CDR3 DNA: TGTGCCAGACCGGGACAGTCGGTTTTCTTTCCCTACAATGAGCAGTTCTTC

V gene: TRBV27
clone size: .
J gene: TRBJ1-5
D gene: .
CDR3 protein: CASSFWGQPQHF
CDR3 DNA: TGTGCCAGCAGTTTTTGGGGCCAGCCCCAGCATTTT

V gene: TRBV12-5
clone size: once
J gene: TRBJ2-5
D gene: .
CDR3 protein: CASGDFRENPRETQYF
CDR3 DNA: TGTGCTAGTGGAGACTTCCGGGAAAATCCGAGGGAGACCCAGTACTTC

V gene: TRBV5-1
clone size: .
J gene: TRBJ1-1
D gene: TRBD1
CDR3 protein: CASSSQGDTEAFF
CDR3 DNA: TGCGCCAGCAGCTCGCAGGGGGACACTGAAGCTTTCTTT

V gene: TRBV6-2/TRBV6-3
clone size: .
J gene: TRBJ2-3
D gene: TRBD2
CDR3 protein: CASSYSTSGGDTDTQYF
CDR3 DNA: TGTGCCAGCAGTTACTCGACTAGCGGGGGGGACACAGATACGCAGTATTTT

V gene: TRBV11-2
clone size: .
J gene: TRBJ2-2
D gene: TRBD2
CDR3 protein: CASSPRLAGTGELFF
CDR3 DNA: TGTGCCAGCAGCCCACGACTAGCGGGGACCGGGGAGCTGTTTTTT

V gene: TRBV6-5
clone size: once
J gene: TRBJ1-1
D gene: TRBD1
CDR3 protein: CASSPWTGINTEAFF
CDR3 DNA: TGTGCCAGCAGCCCATGGACAGGGATAAACACTGAAGCTTTCTTT